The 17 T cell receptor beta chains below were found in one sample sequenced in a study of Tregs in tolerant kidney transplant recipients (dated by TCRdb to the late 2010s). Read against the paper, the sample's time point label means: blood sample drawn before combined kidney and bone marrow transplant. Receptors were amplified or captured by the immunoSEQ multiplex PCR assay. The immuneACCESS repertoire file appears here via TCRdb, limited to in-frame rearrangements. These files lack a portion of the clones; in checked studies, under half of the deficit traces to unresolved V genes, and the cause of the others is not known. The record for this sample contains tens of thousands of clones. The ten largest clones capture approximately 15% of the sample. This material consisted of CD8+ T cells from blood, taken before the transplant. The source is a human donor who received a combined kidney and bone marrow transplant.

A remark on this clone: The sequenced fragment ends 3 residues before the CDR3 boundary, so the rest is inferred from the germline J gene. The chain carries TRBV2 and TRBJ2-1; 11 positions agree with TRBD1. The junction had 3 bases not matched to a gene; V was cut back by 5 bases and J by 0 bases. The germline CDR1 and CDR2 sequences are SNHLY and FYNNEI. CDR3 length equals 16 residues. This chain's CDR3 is CASSQGTGGSYNEQFF. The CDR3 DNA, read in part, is TGTGCCAGCAGTCAGGGGACAGGGGGCTCCTACAATGAG.

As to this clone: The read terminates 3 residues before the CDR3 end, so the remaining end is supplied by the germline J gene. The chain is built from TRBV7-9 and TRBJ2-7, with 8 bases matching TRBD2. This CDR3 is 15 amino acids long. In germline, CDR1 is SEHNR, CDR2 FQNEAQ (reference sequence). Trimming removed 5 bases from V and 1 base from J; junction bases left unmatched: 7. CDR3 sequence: CASSPPGLGSYEQYF. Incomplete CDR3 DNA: TGTGCCAGCAGCCCACCGGGACTAGGTTCCTACGAG.

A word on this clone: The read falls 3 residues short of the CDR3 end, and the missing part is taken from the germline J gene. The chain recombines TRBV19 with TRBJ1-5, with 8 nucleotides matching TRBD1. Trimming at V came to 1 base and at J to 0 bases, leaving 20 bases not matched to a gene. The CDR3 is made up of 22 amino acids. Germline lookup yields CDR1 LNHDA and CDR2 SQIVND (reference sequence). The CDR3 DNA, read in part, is TGTGCCAGTAGTATAGCAGGGACAGGCCTTATCTCGAGGCCTTATAGCAATCAGCCC. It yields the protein CASSIAGTGLISRPYSNQP. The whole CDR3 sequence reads CASSIAGTGLISRPYSNQPQHF.

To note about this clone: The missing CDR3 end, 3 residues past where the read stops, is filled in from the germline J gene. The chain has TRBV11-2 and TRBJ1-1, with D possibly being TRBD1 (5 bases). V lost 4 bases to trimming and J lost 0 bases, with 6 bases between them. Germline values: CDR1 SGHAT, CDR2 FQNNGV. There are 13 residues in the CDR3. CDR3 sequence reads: CASSSGLNTEAFF. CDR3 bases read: TGTGCCAGCAGCTCAGGGTTGAACACTGAA.

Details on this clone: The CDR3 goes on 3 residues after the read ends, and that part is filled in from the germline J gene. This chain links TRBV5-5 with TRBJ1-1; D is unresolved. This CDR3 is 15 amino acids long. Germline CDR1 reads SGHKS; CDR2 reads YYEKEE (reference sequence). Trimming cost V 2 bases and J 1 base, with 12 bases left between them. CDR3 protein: CASSFFASTNTEAFF. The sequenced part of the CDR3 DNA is TGTGCCAGCAGCTTCTTCGCATCTACGAACACTGAA.

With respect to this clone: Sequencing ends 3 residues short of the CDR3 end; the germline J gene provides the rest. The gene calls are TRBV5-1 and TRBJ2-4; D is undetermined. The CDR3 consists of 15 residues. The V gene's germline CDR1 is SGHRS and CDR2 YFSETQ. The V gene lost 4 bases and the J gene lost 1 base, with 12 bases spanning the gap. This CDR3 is CASSLSGTAKNIQYF. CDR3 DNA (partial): TGCGCCAGCAGCCTATCGGGTACTGCCAAAAACATT. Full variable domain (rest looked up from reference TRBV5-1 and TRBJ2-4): KAGVTQTPRYLIKTRGQQVTLSCSPISGHRSVSWYQQTPGQGLQFLFEYFSETQRNKGNFPGRFSGRQFSNSRSEMNVSTLELGDSALYLCASSLSGTAKNIQYFGAGTRLSVL.

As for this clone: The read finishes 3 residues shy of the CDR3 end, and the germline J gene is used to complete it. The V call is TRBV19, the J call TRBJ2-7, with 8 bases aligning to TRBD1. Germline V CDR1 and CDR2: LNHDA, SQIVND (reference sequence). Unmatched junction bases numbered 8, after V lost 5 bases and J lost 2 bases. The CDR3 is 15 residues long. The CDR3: CASSLTGGEAYEQYF. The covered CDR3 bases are TGTGCCAGTAGTCTTACAGGGGGTGAGGCCTACGAG.

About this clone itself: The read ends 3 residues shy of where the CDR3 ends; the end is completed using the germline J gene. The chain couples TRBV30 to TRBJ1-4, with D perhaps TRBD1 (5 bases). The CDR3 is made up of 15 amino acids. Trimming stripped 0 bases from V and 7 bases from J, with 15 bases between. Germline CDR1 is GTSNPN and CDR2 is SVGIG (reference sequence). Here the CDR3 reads CAWSVLAGLGEKLFF. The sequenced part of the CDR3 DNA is TGTGCCTGGAGTGTACTTGCAGGGTTAGGTGAAAAA. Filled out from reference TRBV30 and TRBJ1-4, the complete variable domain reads SQTIHQWPATLVQPVGSPLSLECTVEGTSNPNLYWYRQAAGRGLQLLFYSVGIGQISSEVPQNLSASRPQDRQFILSSKKLLLSDSGFYLCAWSVLAGLGEKLFFGSGTQLSVL.

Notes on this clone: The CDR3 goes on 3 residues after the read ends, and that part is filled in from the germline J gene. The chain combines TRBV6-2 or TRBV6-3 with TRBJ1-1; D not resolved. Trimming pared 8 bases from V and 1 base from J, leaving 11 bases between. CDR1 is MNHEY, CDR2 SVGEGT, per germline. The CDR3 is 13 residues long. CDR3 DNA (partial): TGTGCCAGCCAAACGGAGGGGAACACTGAA. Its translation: CASQTEGNTE. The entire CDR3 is CASQTEGNTEAFF.

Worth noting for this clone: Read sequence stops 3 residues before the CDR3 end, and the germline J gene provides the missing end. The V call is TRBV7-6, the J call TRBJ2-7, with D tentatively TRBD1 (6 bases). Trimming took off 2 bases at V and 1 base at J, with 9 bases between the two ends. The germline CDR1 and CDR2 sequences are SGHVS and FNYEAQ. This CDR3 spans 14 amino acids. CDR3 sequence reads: CASSLRDTSYEQYF. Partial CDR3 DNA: TGTGCCAGCAGCTTAAGGGACACTTCCTACGAG.

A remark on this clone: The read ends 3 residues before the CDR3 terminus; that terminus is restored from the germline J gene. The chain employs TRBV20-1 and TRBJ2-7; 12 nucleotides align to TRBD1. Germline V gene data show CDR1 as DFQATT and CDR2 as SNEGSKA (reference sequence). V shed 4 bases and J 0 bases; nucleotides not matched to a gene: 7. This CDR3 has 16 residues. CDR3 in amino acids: CSAKGPGQGASYEQYF. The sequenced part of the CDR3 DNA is TGCAGTGCTAAAGGCCCGGGACAGGGGGCCTCCTACGAG.

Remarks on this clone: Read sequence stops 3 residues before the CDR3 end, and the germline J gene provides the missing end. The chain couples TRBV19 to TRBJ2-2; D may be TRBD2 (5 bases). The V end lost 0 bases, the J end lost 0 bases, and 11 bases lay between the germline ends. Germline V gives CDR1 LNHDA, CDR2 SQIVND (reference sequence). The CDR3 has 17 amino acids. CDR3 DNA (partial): TGTGCCAGTAGTATAGATGCGGACTGGCCGAACACCGGGGAG. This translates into CASSIDADWPNTGE. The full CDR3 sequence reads CASSIDADWPNTGELFF.

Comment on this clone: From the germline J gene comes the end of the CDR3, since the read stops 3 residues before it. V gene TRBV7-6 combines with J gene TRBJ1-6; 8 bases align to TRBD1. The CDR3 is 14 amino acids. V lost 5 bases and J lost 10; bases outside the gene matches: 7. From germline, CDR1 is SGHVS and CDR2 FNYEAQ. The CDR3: CASSLGQGSSPLHF. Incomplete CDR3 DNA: TGTGCCAGCAGCCTCGGACAGGGTAGCTCACCC.

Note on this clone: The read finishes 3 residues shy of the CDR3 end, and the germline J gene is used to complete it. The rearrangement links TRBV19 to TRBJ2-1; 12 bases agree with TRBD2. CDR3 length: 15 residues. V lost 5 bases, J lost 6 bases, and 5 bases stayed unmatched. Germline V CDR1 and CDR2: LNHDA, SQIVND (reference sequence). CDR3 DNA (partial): TGTGCCAGTAGTCTCCTAGCGGGAGGGTCCAATGAG. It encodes CASSLLAGGSNE. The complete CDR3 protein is CASSLLAGGSNEQFF.

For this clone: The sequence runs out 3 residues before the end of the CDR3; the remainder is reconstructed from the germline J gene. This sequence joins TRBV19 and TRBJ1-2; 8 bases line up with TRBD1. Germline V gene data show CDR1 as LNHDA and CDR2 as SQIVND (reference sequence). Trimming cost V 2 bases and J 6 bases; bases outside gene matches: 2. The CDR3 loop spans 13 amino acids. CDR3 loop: CASSIQGAHGYTF. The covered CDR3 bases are TGTGCCAGTAGTATACAGGGGGCGCATGGC.

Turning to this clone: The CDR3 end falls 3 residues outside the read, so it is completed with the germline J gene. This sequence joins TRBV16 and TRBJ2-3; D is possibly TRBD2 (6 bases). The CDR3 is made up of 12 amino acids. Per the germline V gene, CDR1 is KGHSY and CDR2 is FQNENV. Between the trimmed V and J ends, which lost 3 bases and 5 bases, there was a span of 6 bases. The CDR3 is CASSQGGDTQYF. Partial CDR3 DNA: TGTGCCAGCAGCCAGGGGGGAGATACG.

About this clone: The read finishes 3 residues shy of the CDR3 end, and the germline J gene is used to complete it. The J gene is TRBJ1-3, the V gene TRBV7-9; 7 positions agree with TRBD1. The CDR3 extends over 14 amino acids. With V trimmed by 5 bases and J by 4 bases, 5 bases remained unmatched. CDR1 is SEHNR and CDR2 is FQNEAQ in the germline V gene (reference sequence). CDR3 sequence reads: CASSRGTEGNTIYF. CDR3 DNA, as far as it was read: TGTGCCAGCAGCCGTGGGACAGAAGGAAACACC.